The sequence of this TCR beta chain was determined in a study of response to subunit inactivated influenza vaccine. The J segment lost 10 bases and the V segment lost 5 bases, leaving 8 bases of the junction unmatched. There are 13 residues in the CDR3. From germline, CDR1 is SGHVS and CDR2 FNYEAQ. Study conclusions and caveats: The authors offered the suggestion that each seasonal influenza vaccination recruits few new T cells.

Using its own MiXCR run on the RT-PCR reads, TCRdb lists one record per CDR3 protein. Of roughly 460,000 distinct CDR3 sequences in the sample, roughly 9.7% were seen once. The table lists this clonotype with a few counts. No antigen is known for it. The sample consisted of PBMCs from blood, taken roughly 45 days after vaccination. The gene calls are TRBV7-6 and TRBJ1-1; 9 nucleotides match TRBD1. This TCR was sampled from a man aged 45-65 years who received an inactivated influenza vaccine. The CDR3 DNA reads TGTGCCAGCAGCCCAGGACAGGGGCGAGGAGCTTTCTTT. Its protein product is CASSPGQGRGAFF.